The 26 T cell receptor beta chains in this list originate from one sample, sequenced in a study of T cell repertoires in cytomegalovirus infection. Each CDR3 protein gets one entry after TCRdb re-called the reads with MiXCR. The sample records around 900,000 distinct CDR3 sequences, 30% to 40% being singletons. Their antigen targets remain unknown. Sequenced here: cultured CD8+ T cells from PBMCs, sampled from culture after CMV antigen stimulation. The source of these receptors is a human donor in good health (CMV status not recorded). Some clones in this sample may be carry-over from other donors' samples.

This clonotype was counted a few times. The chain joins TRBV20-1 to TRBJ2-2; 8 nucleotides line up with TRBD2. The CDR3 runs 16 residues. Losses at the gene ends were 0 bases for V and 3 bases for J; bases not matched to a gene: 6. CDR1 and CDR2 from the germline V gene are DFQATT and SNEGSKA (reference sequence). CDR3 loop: CSARDRNSGDTGELFF. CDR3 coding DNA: TGCAGTGCTAGAGATAGGAATAGCGGGGACACCGGGGAGCTGTTTTTT.

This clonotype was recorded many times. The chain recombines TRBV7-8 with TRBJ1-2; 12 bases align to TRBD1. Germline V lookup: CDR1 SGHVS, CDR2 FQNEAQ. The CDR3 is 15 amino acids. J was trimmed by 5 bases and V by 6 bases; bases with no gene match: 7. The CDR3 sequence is CASRPGTGGRYGYTF. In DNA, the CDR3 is TGTGCCAGCAGGCCTGGGACAGGGGGCCGATATGGCTACACCTTC. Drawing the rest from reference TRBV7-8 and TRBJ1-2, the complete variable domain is GAGVSQSPRYKVAKRGQDVALRCDPISGHVSLFWYQQALGQGPEFLTYFQNEAQLDKSGLPSDRFFAERPEGSVSTLKIQRTQQEDSAVYLCASRPGTGGRYGYTFGSGTRLTVV.

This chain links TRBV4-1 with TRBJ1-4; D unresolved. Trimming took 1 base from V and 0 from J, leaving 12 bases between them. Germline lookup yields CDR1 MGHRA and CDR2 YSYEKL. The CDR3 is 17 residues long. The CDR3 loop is CASSQVWEISTNEKLFF. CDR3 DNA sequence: TGCGCCAGCAGCCAAGTCTGGGAGATCTCAACTAATGAAAAACTGTTTTTT.

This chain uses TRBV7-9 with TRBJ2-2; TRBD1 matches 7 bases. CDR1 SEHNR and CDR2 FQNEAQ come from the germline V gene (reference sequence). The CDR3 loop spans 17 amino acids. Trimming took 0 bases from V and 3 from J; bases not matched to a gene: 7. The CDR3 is CASSLAYGQDHTGELFF. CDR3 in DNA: TGTGCCAGCAGCTTAGCTTATGGACAGGACCACACCGGGGAGCTGTTTTTT.

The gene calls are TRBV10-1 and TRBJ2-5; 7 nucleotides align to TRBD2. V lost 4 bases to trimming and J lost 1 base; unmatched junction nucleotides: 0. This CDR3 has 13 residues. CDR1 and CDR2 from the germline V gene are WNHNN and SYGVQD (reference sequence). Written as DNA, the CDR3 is TGCGCCAGCAGTGGGACTAGCCAAGAGACCCAGTACTTC. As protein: CASSGTSQETQYF.

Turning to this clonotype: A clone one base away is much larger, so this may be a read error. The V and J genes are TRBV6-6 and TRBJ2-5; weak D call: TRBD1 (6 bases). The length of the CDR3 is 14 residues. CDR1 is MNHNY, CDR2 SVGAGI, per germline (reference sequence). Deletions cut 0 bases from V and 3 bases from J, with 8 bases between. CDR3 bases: TGTGCCAGCAGTTACTCAGAGGGGGAAGAGACCCAGTACTTC. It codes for CASSYSEGEETQYF.

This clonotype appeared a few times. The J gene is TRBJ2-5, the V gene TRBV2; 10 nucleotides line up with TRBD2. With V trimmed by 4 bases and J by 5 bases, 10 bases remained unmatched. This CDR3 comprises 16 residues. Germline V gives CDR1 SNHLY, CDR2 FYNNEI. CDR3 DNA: TGTGCCAGCAGTGCAGCGGGGGGGCGAGGTGGGGAGACCCAGTACTTC. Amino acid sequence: CASSAAGGRGGETQYF.

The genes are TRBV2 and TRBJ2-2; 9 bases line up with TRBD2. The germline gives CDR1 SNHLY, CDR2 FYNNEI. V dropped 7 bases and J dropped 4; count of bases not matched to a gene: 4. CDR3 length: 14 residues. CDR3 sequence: CASKAGGTTGELFF. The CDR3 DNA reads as TGTGCCAGCAAAGCGGGGGGAACCACCGGGGAGCTGTTTTTT.

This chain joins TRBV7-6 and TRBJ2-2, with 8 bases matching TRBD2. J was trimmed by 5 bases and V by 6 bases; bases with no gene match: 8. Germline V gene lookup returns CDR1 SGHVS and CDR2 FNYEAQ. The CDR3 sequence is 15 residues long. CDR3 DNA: TGTGCCAGCAGTCTTACGGGGGGGGTGACCGGGGAGCTGTTTTTT. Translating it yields CASSLTGGVTGELFF.

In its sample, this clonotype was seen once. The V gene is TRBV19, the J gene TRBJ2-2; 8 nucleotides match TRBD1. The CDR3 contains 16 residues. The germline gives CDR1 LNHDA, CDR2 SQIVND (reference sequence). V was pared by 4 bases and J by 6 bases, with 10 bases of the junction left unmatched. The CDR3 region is CASSTRTGWESGELFF. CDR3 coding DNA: TGTGCCAGTAGTACCCGGACAGGGTGGGAATCCGGGGAGCTGTTTTTT. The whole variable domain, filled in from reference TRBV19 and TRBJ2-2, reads DGGITQSPKYLFRKEGQNVTLSCEQNLNHDAMYWYRQDPGQGLRLIYYSQIVNDFQKGDIAEGYSVSREKKESFPLTVTSAQKNPTAFYLCASSTRTGWESGELFFGEGSRLTVL.

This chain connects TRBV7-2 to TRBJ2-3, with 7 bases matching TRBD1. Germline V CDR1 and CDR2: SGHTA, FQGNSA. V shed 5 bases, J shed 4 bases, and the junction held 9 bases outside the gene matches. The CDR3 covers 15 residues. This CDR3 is CASSLQGLRSDTQYF. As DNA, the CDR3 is TGTGCCAGCAGCCTACAGGGGTTGAGGTCAGATACGCAGTATTTT.

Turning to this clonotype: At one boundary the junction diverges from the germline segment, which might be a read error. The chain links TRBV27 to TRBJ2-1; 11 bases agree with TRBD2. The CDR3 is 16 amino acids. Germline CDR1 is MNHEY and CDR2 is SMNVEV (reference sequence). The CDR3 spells CASRLSGGGSYNGQFF. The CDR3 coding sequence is TGTGCCAGCAGACTTAGCGGGGGGGGATCCTACAATGGGCAGTTCTTC.

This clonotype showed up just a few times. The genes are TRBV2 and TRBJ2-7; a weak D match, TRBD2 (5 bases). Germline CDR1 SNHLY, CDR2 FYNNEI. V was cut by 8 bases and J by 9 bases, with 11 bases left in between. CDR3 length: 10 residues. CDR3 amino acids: CASRGSGQYF. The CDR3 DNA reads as TGTGCCAGCCGGGGATCCGGGCAGTACTTC.

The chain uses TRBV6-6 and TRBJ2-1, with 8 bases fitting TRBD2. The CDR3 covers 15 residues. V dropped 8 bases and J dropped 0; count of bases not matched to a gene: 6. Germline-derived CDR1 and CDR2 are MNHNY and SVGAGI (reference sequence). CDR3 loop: CASHPGGSSYNEQFF. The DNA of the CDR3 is TGTGCCAGCCATCCGGGGGGGAGCTCCTACAATGAGCAGTTCTTC.

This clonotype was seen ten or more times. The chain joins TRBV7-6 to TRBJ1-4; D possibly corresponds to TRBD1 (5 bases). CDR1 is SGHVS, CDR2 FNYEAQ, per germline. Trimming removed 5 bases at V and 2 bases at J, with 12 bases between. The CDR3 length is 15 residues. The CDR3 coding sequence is TGTGCCAGCAGCCCTGGGGCATTCACTAATGAAAAACTGTTTTTT. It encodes CASSPGAFTNEKLFF.

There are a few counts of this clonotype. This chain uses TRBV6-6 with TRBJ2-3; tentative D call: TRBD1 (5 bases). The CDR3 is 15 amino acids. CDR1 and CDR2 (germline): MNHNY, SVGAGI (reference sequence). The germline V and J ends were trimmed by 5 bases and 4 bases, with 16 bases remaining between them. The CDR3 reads CASSEKVQGADTQYF. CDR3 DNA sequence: TGTGCCAGCAGTGAAAAGGTCCAGGGCGCAGATACGCAGTATTTT.

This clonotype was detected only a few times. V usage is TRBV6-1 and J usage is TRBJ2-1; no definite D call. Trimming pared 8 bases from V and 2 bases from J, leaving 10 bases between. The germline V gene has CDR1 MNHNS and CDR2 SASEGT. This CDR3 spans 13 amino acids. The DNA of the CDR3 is TGTGCCAGCGGCTTAGCCCCCTACAATGAGCAGTTCTTC. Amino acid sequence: CASGLAPYNEQFF.

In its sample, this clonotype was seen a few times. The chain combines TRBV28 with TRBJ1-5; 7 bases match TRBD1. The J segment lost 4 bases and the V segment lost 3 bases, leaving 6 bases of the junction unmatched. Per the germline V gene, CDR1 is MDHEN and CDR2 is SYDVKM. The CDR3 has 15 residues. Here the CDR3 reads CASSLRTGTNQPQHF. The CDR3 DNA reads TGTGCCAGCAGTTTGAGGACAGGTACGAATCAGCCCCAGCATTTT.

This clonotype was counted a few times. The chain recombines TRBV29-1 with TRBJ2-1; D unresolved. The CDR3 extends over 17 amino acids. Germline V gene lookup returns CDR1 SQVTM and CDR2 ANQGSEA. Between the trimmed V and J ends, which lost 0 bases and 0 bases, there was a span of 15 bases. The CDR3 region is CSVEDTAEVDSYNEQFF. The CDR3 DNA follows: TGCAGCGTTGAAGATACCGCCGAGGTCGACTCCTACAATGAGCAGTTCTTC.

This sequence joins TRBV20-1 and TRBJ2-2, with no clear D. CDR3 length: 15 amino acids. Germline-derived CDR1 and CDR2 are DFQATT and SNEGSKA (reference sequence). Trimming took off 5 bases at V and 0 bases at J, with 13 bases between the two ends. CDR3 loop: CSADWTATNTGELFF. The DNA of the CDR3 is TGCAGTGCTGATTGGACGGCAACGAACACCGGGGAGCTGTTTTTT.

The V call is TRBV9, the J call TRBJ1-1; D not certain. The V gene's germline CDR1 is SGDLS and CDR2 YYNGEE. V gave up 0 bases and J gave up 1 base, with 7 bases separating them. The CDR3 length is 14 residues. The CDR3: CASSVARENTEAFF. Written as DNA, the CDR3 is TGTGCCAGCAGCGTAGCGAGGGAGAACACTGAAGCTTTCTTT.

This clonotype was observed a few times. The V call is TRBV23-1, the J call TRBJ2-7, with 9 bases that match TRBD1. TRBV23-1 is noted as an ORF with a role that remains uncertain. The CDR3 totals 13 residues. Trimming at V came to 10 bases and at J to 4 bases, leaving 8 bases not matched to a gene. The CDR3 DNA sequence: TGCGCCAACAGGCGGGACAGGGTTTACGAGCAGTACTTC. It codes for CANRRDRVYEQYF.

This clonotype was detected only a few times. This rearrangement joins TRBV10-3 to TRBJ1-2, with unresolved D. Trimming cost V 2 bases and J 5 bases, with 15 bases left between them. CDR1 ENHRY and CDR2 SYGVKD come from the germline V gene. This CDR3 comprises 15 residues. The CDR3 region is CAISEDKRTAYGYTF. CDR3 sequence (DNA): TGTGCCATCAGTGAGGATAAGAGGACCGCGTATGGCTACACCTTC.

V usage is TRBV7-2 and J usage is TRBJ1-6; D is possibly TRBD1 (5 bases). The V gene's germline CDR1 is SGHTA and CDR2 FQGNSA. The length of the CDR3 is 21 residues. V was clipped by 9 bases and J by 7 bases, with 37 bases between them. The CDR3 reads CARNVCLPRGPLLLPNSPLHF. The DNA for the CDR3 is TGTGCCAGGAACGTTTGTTTACCGAGGGGTCCGCTCCTTTTACCAAATTCACCCCTCCACTTT.

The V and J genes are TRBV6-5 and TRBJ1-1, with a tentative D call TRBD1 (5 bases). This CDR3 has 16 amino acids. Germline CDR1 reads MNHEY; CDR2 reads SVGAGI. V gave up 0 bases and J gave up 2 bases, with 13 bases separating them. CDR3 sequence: CASSYSIMTVNTEAFF. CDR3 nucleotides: TGTGCCAGCAGTTACTCGATTATGACAGTTAACACTGAAGCTTTCTTT.

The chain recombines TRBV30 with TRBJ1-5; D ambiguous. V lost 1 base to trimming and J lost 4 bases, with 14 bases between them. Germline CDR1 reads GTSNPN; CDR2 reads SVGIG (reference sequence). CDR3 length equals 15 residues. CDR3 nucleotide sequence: TGTGCCTGGAGTGACAGAGTGGTCATAAATCAGCCCCAGCATTTT. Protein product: CAWSDRVVINQPQHF.